Listed below are T cell receptor beta chains from one sample, sequenced in a study of shared clonotypes between healthy human individuals. Some clones are missing from TCRdb's copy, which holds only in-frame ones; the method was immunoSEQ multiplex PCR. The profile shows 2 million to 2.5 million clones, 90% to 95% of them singletons. The source material was naive CD8+ T cells from PBMCs. The receptors come from a man between 18 and 35 years old in good health. Some clones in this sample may be carry-over from other donors' samples. The CDR3 runs from the conserved cysteine through the conserved F or W. Fields, in order: J gene, D gene, clone size, V gene, CDR3 protein, CDR3 DNA. D genes are given only for firm matches. Part of the rows lack a size; the others show once, few, many or a class for expanded clones.

J: TRBJ1-1; D: -; size: -; V: TRBV15; CDR3: CATSSVSDGNTEAFF; DNA: TGTGCCACCAGCAGCGTATCCGACGGGAACACTGAAGCTTTCTTT
J: TRBJ2-7; D: TRBD1; size: -; V: TRBV4-1; CDR3: CASSQTRQGYEQYF; DNA: TGCGCCAGCAGCCAAACACGACAGGGATACGAGCAGTACTTC
J: TRBJ2-5; D: -; size: -; V: TRBV19; CDR3: CASSMSETQYF; DNA: TGTGCCAGTAGTATGTCTGAGACCCAGTACTTC
J: TRBJ2-1; D: -; size: once; V: TRBV5-4; CDR3: CASSTVAEYNEQFF; DNA: TGTGCCAGCAGCACCGTAGCGGAATACAATGAGCAGTTCTTC
J: TRBJ2-6; D: -; size: -; V: TRBV7-9; CDR3: CASSLVSGANVLTF; DNA: TGTGCCAGCAGCTTAGTTTCTGGGGCCAACGTCCTGACTTTC
J: TRBJ1-1; D: TRBD1; size: few; V: TRBV15; CDR3: CATTDRGVTEAFF; DNA: TGTGCCACCACTGACAGGGGGGTTACTGAAGCTTTCTTT
J: TRBJ1-1; D: -; size: -; V: TRBV29-1; CDR3: CSVEDDLTEAFF; DNA: TGCAGCGTTGAAGATGACCTTACTGAAGCTTTCTTT
J: TRBJ2-7; D: TRBD1; size: once; V: TRBV6-5; CDR3: CASTEGDRVNGEQYF; DNA: TGTGCCAGCACGGAAGGAGACAGGGTAAATGGGGAGCAGTACTTC
J: TRBJ1-3; D: -; size: -; V: TRBV7-9; CDR3: CASSSGSYGNTIYF; DNA: TGTGCCAGCAGCTCCGGTTCTTATGGAAACACCATATATTTT
J: TRBJ2-2; D: -; size: -; V: TRBV7-9; CDR3: CASSPIGYTNTGELFF; DNA: TGTGCCAGCAGCCCAATCGGATATACGAACACCGGGGAGCTGTTTTTT
J: TRBJ2-7; D: TRBD2; size: -; V: TRBV13; CDR3: CASSQTSGSVSVEQYF; DNA: TGTGCCAGCAGCCAGACTAGCGGGAGCGTAAGTGTCGAGCAGTACTTC
J: TRBJ2-2; D: -; size: -; V: TRBV7-6; CDR3: CASSLERAAGELFF; DNA: TGTGCCAGCAGCTTAGAGAGGGCGGCCGGGGAGCTGTTTTTT
J: TRBJ2-7; D: TRBD2; size: -; V: TRBV7-6; CDR3: CASSSSGREPYEQYF; DNA: TGTGCCAGCAGCTCTAGCGGGAGGGAACCCTACGAGCAGTACTTC
J: TRBJ2-5; D: TRBD2; size: -; V: TRBV5-5; CDR3: CASSFLVRLAGQETQYF; DNA: TGTGCCAGCAGCTTTCTCGTCAGACTAGCGGGACAAGAGACCCAGTACTTC
J: TRBJ2-1; D: TRBD2; size: -; V: TRBV4-2; CDR3: CASSQEWTSAYNEQFF; DNA: TGTGCCAGCAGTCAAGAGTGGACTAGCGCCTACAATGAGCAGTTCTTC
J: TRBJ1-1; D: TRBD1; size: -; V: TRBV7-6; CDR3: CASSLGTGVNTEAFF; DNA: TGTGCCAGCAGCTTGGGGACAGGAGTGAACACTGAAGCTTTCTTT
J: TRBJ2-1; D: TRBD2; size: -; V: TRBV19; CDR3: CASSTQREGPHNEQFF; DNA: TGTGCCAGTAGTACCCAGCGGGAGGGCCCCCACAATGAGCAGTTCTTC
J: TRBJ2-7; D: TRBD2; size: -; V: TRBV2; CDR3: CASRPGLAGAISYEQYF; DNA: TGTGCCAGCAGACCTGGACTAGCGGGAGCGATCTCCTACGAGCAGTACTTC
J: TRBJ1-4; D: TRBD1; size: -; V: TRBV9; CDR3: CASSSTGGETNEKLFF; DNA: TGTGCCAGCAGCAGTACAGGGGGTGAAACTAATGAAAAACTGTTTTTT
J: TRBJ1-3; D: -; size: -; V: TRBV11-2; CDR3: CASRSRGAGNTIYF; DNA: TGTGCCAGCAGATCTCGGGGGGCTGGAAACACCATATATTTT
J: TRBJ2-7; D: -; size: -; V: TRBV6-5; CDR3: CASSYSGGQYEQYF; DNA: TGTGCCAGCAGTTACTCTGGAGGGCAGTACGAGCAGTACTTC
J: TRBJ2-2; D: TRBD2; size: -; V: TRBV9; CDR3: CASSVSGRAFGELFF; DNA: TGTGCCAGCAGCGTTAGCGGGAGGGCGTTCGGGGAGCTGTTTTTT